The 3 T cell receptor beta chains given below trace back to one sample, sequenced in a study of low-dose radiotherapy and immunotherapy resistance in tumors. Documented time point: before trial treatment. TRAV and TRBV primers primed cDNA for both TCRalpha and TCRbeta. With a constant-region primer and a V-primer adapter, TCRs were subjected to roughly 20 PCR cycles of amplification. Via MiXCR, TCRdb re-called the reads, giving one row per CDR3 protein. The profile shows 64,000 or so distinct CDR3 sequences, 26% of them singletons. Sequencing used PBMCs, obtained before treatment. The receptors were gathered from a male donor with rectosigmoid adenocarcinoma.

This clonotype has at least ten counts. V gene TRBV27 combines with J gene TRBJ1-6; D is uncertain. The CDR3 has 15 amino acids. V lost 5 bases, J lost 4 bases, and 12 bases lay in between. Germline V gives CDR1 MNHEY, CDR2 SMNVEV (reference sequence). This CDR3 is CASSPTRVYNSPLHF. The CDR3 DNA is TGTGCCAGCAGTCCCACCCGCGTATATAATTCACCCCTCCACTTT.

This clonotype was recorded at least ten times. The chain links TRBV6-2 or TRBV6-3 to TRBJ1-1, with a tentative D call TRBD1 (6 bases). CDR1 is MNHEY, CDR2 SVGEGT, per germline. CDR3 length: 14 residues. Trimming took 6 bases from V and 4 from J, leaving 15 bases between them. CDR3 protein: CASRGTGTATEAFF. In DNA form, the CDR3 reads TGTGCCAGCAGGGGTACAGGGACGGCCACTGAAGCTTTCTTT.

Regarding this clonotype: This probably arose from a read error, given a far larger clone one base away. This sequence joins TRBV21-1 and TRBJ2-7; no check of the table's D call, TRBD2, against the DNA was made. TRBV21-1 constitutes a pseudogene. The CDR3 is made up of 16 amino acids. The CDR3 loop is CASSKDGQREYNEQYF. The CDR3 region has the DNA TGTGCCAGCAGCAAAGACGGTCAGCGGGAGTACAATGAGCAGTACTTC.